One sample yielded the 17 T cell receptor beta chains listed below, sequenced in a study of Ad26.COV2.S vaccination and SARS-CoV-2 variants. Regarding treatment: 19 received Ad26.COV2.S at low or high dose, single or two shots; 5 received placebo; per-sample allocation not given. Sample collection was performed on day 63 after the first vaccine or placebo injection. Repertoires were generated with immunoSEQ multiplex PCR, while TCRdb's copy carries only in-frame clones and drops some. This table holds 300,000 to 400,000 clones, about nine tenths found once. The source material was peripheral blood, sampled in a trial of Ad26.COV2.S vaccine versus placebo. All receptors come from a person between 18 and 59 years old who received the Ad26.COV2.S COVID-19 vaccine or a placebo.

CDR3 in amino acids: CASSYSNGRGGTEAFF. CDR3 DNA: TGTGCCAGCAGTTACTCGAATGGGAGGGGTGGCACTGAAGCTTTCTTT. This chain joins TRBV6-5 and TRBJ1-1, with TRBD1 as a possible D gene (5 bases). CDR1 and CDR2 from the germline V gene are MNHEY and SVGAGI. With 0 bases removed from V and 4 bases from J, the gap between germline ends came to 15 bases. The CDR3 length is 16 residues.

The chain combines TRBV5-1 with TRBJ2-7, with 10 bases that match TRBD1. Germline trimming cut 4 bases from V and 2 bases from J; bases unmatched to any gene: 12. Per the germline V gene, CDR1 is SGHRS and CDR2 is YFSETQ. The CDR3 has 17 amino acids. The CDR3 sequence: CASSARARGTGAYEQYF. As DNA, the CDR3 is TGCGCCAGCAGCGCCAGAGCCCGCGGGACAGGGGCCTACGAGCAGTACTTC.

The CDR3 DNA is TGTGCTAGTGGTTTGGTAACGGCACCAGGCGATGAGCAGTTCTTC. This gives the protein CASGLVTAPGDEQFF. V usage is TRBV12-5 and J usage is TRBJ2-1; D is unresolved. The V gene lost 0 bases and the J gene lost 8 bases, with 14 bases spanning the gap. The CDR3 consists of 15 residues. Germline V gene data show CDR1 as LGHNT and CDR2 as FRNRAP.

This chain uses TRBV11-2 with TRBJ1-1; weak D call: TRBD1 (5 bases). Trimming stripped 6 bases from V and 1 base from J, with 21 bases between. The V gene's germline CDR1 is SGHAT and CDR2 FQNNGV. The CDR3 loop spans 17 amino acids. CDR3 sequence: CASSPPGPRGRNTEAFF. The CDR3 DNA follows: TGTGCCAGCAGTCCACCGGGACCCCGGGGCAGGAACACTGAAGCTTTCTTT.

This clone occurred a few times. The rearrangement uses TRBV19 and TRBJ1-5; 9 nucleotides align to TRBD1. The CDR3 contains 13 residues. Germline trimming cut 6 bases from V and 5 bases from J; bases unmatched to any gene: 2. Germline V gives CDR1 LNHDA, CDR2 SQIVND (reference sequence). The CDR3 DNA sequence: TGTGCCAGTAGGTGGGACAGGGATCAGCCCCAGCATTTT. The encoded protein is CASRWDRDQPQHF.

The chain employs TRBV4-1 and TRBJ2-2; TRBD2 matches at 8 bases. CDR1 and CDR2 (germline): MGHRA, YSYEKL. V trimming: 4 bases; J trimming: 1 base; junction bases outside the gene matches: 5. This CDR3 contains 16 residues. The CDR3 loop is CASSPLAGGNTGELFF. The CDR3 nucleotides are TGCGCCAGCAGCCCACTGGCGGGGGGGAACACCGGGGAGCTGTTTTTT.

In regard to this clone: Additional DNA sequences in this sample encode the identical CDR3. The chain links TRBV19 to TRBJ1-1; D possibly corresponds to TRBD1 (6 bases). Germline CDR1 LNHDA, CDR2 SQIVND (reference sequence). V lost 3 bases and J 0 bases, leaving 8 bases between the germline ends. This CDR3 is built from 14 residues. CDR3 in amino acids: CASSIGQMNTEAFF. CDR3 nucleotide sequence: TGTGCCAGTAGTATCGGACAGATGAACACTGAAGCTTTCTTT.

This clone was seen a few times. The V gene is TRBV4-1, the J gene TRBJ1-5; D gene unclear. V dropped 1 base and J dropped 0 bases, with 4 bases sitting between them. The CDR3 consists of 14 residues. CDR1 is MGHRA, CDR2 YSYEKL, per germline. CDR3 nucleotides: TGCGCCAGCAGCCAAGTCATTAGCAATCAGCCCCAGCATTTT. This gives the protein CASSQVISNQPQHF.

The chain has TRBV7-9 and TRBJ1-3, with a tentative D call TRBD1 (5 bases). There are 15 residues in the CDR3. Germline V gene lookup returns CDR1 SEHNR and CDR2 FQNEAQ (reference sequence). V lost 6 bases to trimming and J lost 0 bases, with 12 bases between them. DNA for the CDR3: TGTGCCAGCAGGTGGGGGGTTGACTCTGGAAACACCATATATTTT. Translation: CASRWGVDSGNTIYF.

The gene calls are TRBV30 and TRBJ1-5; 7 nucleotides line up with TRBD1. CDR1 and CDR2 from the germline V gene are GTSNPN and SVGIG (reference sequence). The CDR3 extends over 12 amino acids. V gave up 2 bases and J gave up 7 bases; unmatched junction bases: 2. CDR3 in DNA: TGTGCCTGGAGTCAGGGGGGGCAGCCCCAGCATTTT. As protein: CAWSQGGQPQHF.

The chain employs TRBV14 and TRBJ2-7; no definite D call. Germline V gene lookup returns CDR1 SGHDN and CDR2 FVKESK. This CDR3 is 11 amino acids long. Trimming took 5 bases from V and 7 from J, leaving 9 bases between them. The chain's CDR3 is CASSVAEEQYF. CDR3 bases: TGTGCCAGCAGCGTAGCCGAGGAGCAGTACTTC.

The V gene is TRBV12-5, the J gene TRBJ1-2, with 8 bases lining up with TRBD1. CDR1 is LGHNT and CDR2 is FRNRAP in the germline V gene. Losses at the gene ends were 5 bases for V and 4 bases for J; bases not matched to a gene: 12. There are 16 residues in the CDR3. For the CDR3, the DNA is TGTGCTAGTGGTCCTCCGGGACAGGTTGTCCTCTATGGCTACACCTTC. This gives the protein CASGPPGQVVLYGYTF.

The chain has TRBV7-2 and TRBJ1-1; maybe TRBD1 (6 bases). With 2 bases removed from V and 3 bases from J, the gap between germline ends came to 19 bases. This CDR3 is 17 amino acids long. Per germline, CDR1 SGHTA and CDR2 FQGNSA. CDR3 residues: CASSLRGRDRWDTEAFF. The CDR3 DNA sequence: TGTGCCAGCAGCTTAAGGGGGAGGGACCGATGGGACACTGAAGCTTTCTTT.

In its sample, this clone was seen a few times. The chain links TRBV7-9 to TRBJ1-2; D unclear. The CDR3 has 13 amino acids. The V end lost 1 base, the J end lost 8 bases, and 11 bases lay between the germline ends. The germline V gene has CDR1 SEHNR and CDR2 FQNEAQ (reference sequence). This CDR3 reads CASSLGTFGGYTF. The CDR3 DNA follows: TGTGCCAGCAGCTTAGGGACCTTTGGAGGCTACACCTTC.

The rearrangement uses TRBV19 and TRBJ1-1, with 8 bases lining up with TRBD1. V was clipped by 4 bases and J by 10 bases; unmatched bases: 8. Germline CDR1 is LNHDA and CDR2 is SQIVND (reference sequence). The CDR3 has 13 residues. CDR3 sequence: CASSSQGAIPAFF. In DNA form, the CDR3 reads TGTGCCAGTAGTAGTCAGGGGGCGATTCCAGCTTTCTTT.

As DNA, the CDR3 is TGTGCCAGCAGTTTGGCCGGGACAGGGGTTCGAGAGCAGTTCTTC. This encodes CASSLAGTGVREQFF. The chain recombines TRBV27 with TRBJ2-1; 10 bases fit TRBD1. This CDR3 comprises 15 residues. The J segment lost 10 bases and the V segment lost 3 bases, leaving 9 bases of the junction unmatched. Germline loops: CDR1 MNHEY, CDR2 SMNVEV (reference sequence).

The V and J genes are TRBV11-2 and TRBJ2-5, with 9 nucleotides matching TRBD2. The J segment lost 4 bases and the V segment lost 7 bases, leaving 7 bases of the junction unmatched. The CDR3 has 14 residues. CDR1 and CDR2 (germline): SGHAT, FQNNGV. CDR3 residues: CASTLRGGGETQYF. The CDR3, as DNA: TGTGCCAGCACCCTCCGCGGGGGGGGAGAGACCCAGTACTTC.